The 13 T cell receptor beta chains listed next were all sequenced from one sample in a study of T-cell memory formation after mild COVID-19. Via MiXCR, TCRdb re-called the 5' RACE reads, giving one row per CDR3 protein. The sample records approximately 500,000 distinct CDR3 sequences, about 23% being singletons. Source material: PBMCs or a T cell subset sorted from them (not recorded which). These receptors were collected from an adult woman who had mild COVID-19 (a few samples of this study predate the infection). Cell type and time point are not known.

The rearrangement uses TRBV24-1 and TRBJ2-2; D may be TRBD1 or TRBD2 (6 bases each). CDR1 and CDR2 (germline): KGHDR, SFDVKD. With 2 bases removed from V and 3 bases from J, the gap between germline ends came to 9 bases. CDR3 length: 15 amino acids. CDR3 loop: CATSDSGAHTGELFF. The CDR3, as DNA: TGTGCCACCAGTGATTCGGGGGCCCACACCGGGGAGCTGTTTTTT.

This rearrangement joins TRBV3-1 to TRBJ2-5, with 8 bases aligning to TRBD2. The CDR3 extends over 14 amino acids. Looked up from germline, CDR1 is LGHDT and CDR2 is YNNKEL (reference sequence). The J segment lost 7 bases and the V segment lost 1 base, leaving 5 bases of the junction unmatched. CDR3 in DNA: TGTGCCAGCAGCCAAGGGACTAGCCAGGGGACCCAGTACTTC. Protein: CASSQGTSQGTQYF.

This clonotype was observed a handful of times. The chain recombines TRBV6-1 with TRBJ2-3; D is perhaps TRBD1 or TRBD2 (6 bases each). V was shortened by 8 bases and J by 4 bases, with 13 bases between the two germline ends. This CDR3 has 13 amino acids. From germline, CDR1 is MNHNS and CDR2 SASEGT. The CDR3 loop is CASDPGASDTQYF. CDR3 coding DNA: TGTGCCAGCGATCCGGGGGCCTCAGATACGCAGTATTTT.

The chain joins TRBV12-3 or TRBV12-4 to TRBJ2-7; D call uncertain. The CDR3 spans 15 residues. Trimming cost V 3 bases and J 3 bases, with 15 bases left between them. In DNA, the CDR3 is TGTGCCAGCAGTTTTGTGGGCCGGGCAGGCTACGAGCAGTACTTC. It specifies CASSFVGRAGYEQYF.

This clonotype was seen many times. This chain joins TRBV7-2 and TRBJ2-3; a weak D match, TRBD2 (5 bases). V dropped 4 bases and J dropped 6 bases, with 8 bases sitting between them. Germline loops: CDR1 SGHTA, CDR2 FQGNSA. There are 12 residues in the CDR3. CDR3 sequence (DNA): TGTGCCAGCAGCTCGGGCGGGGATACGCAGTATTTT. This encodes CASSSGGDTQYF.

The chain has TRBV15 and TRBJ1-1; tentative D call: TRBD1 (6 bases). Germline V gene data show CDR1 as LNHNV and CDR2 as YYDKDF (reference sequence). Deletions cut 2 bases from V and 2 bases from J, with 12 bases between. The CDR3 loop spans 15 amino acids. CDR3 DNA: TGTGCCACCAGCAGATCATACAGGGATAACACTGAAGCTTTCTTT. The encoded protein is CATSRSYRDNTEAFF.

This clonotype was recorded a few times. This chain joins TRBV28 and TRBJ2-1; D possibly uses TRBD1 or TRBD2 (5 bases each). Germline loops: CDR1 MDHEN, CDR2 SYDVKM. Trimming took off 5 bases at V and 4 bases at J, with 9 bases between the two ends. CDR3 length: 13 amino acids. The CDR3 reads CASSRGFYNEQFF. The CDR3, as DNA: TGTGCCAGCAGTCGGGGCTTTTACAATGAGCAGTTCTTC.

This clonotype showed up many times. The chain combines TRBV7-9 with TRBJ2-2; tentatively, D is TRBD2 (6 bases). The CDR3 consists of 15 residues. In germline, CDR1 is SEHNR, CDR2 FQNEAQ (reference sequence). The V end lost 5 bases, the J end lost 6 bases, and 16 bases lay between the germline ends. The CDR3 reads CASSPRTGGAGELFF. For the CDR3, the DNA is TGTGCCAGCAGCCCCCGGACCGGAGGGGCCGGGGAGCTGTTTTTT. Based on the CDR3 plus reference TRBV7-9 and TRBJ2-2, the full variable domain is DTGVSQNPRHKITKRGQNVTFRCDPISEHNRLYWYRQTLGQGPEFLTYFQNEAQLEKSRLLSDRFSAERPKGSFSTLEIQRTEQGDSAMYLCASSPRTGGAGELFFGEGSRLTVL.

The chain recombines TRBV7-9 with TRBJ2-1; the match to TRBD2 covers 9 bases. The CDR3 spans 18 residues. V was pared by 5 bases and J by 2 bases, with 13 bases of the junction left unmatched. From germline, CDR1 is SEHNR and CDR2 FQNEAQ (reference sequence). CDR3 region: CASSPPPLAGPAYNEQFF. The CDR3 DNA reads TGTGCCAGCAGCCCCCCGCCCCTAGCGGGACCCGCCTACAATGAGCAGTTCTTC. Filled out from reference TRBV7-9 and TRBJ2-1, the complete variable domain reads DTGVSQNPRHKITKRGQNVTFRCDPISEHNRLYWYRQTLGQGPEFLTYFQNEAQLEKSRLLSDRFSAERPKGSFSTLEIQRTEQGDSAMYLCASSPPPLAGPAYNEQFFGPGTRLTVL.

This clonotype was observed a few times. Written as DNA, the CDR3 is TGTGCCAGCAGCTTACCTACAGGGGTCGGAGGGGAGCTGTTTTTT. Amino acids: CASSLPTGVGGELFF. This rearrangement joins TRBV7-8 to TRBJ2-2, with TRBD1 matching over 7 bases. There are 15 residues in the CDR3. Germline assignment: CDR1 SGHVS and CDR2 FQNEAQ. The ends lost 2 bases at V and 8 bases at J; junction bases unmatched: 8.

The V and J genes are TRBV20-1 and TRBJ2-1; 11 nucleotides align to TRBD2. Trimming took 1 base from V and 5 from J; bases not matched to a gene: 7. The germline CDR1 and CDR2 sequences are DFQATT and SNEGSKA (reference sequence). The CDR3 is made up of 16 amino acids. The CDR3: CSARVHSGRVDNEQFF. CDR3 DNA: TGCAGTGCTAGAGTGCATAGCGGGAGGGTAGACAATGAGCAGTTCTTC.

This clonotype occurred many times. The chain couples TRBV5-1 to TRBJ2-7; 7 bases are a match to TRBD1. V lost 0 bases, J lost 2 bases, and 2 bases stayed unmatched. The germline gives CDR1 SGHRS, CDR2 YFSETQ. The CDR3 is 14 residues long. The CDR3 DNA follows: TGCGCCAGCAGCTTGGAGGGGGCAACCTACGAGCAGTACTTC. Translated: CASSLEGATYEQYF.

This rearrangement joins TRBV20-1 to TRBJ1-1; D is ambiguous. The CDR3 is made up of 8 amino acids. The germline CDR1 and CDR2 sequences are DFQATT and SNEGSKA (reference sequence). In DNA form, the CDR3 reads TGCAGCCTCACTGAAGCTTTCTTT. This sequence encodes CSLTEAFF.